This passage covers 24 T cell receptor beta chains from one sample sequenced in a study of response to subunit inactivated influenza vaccine. Each CDR3 protein is one row after TCRdb ran MiXCR on the RT-PCR reads. This repertoire shows roughly 780,000 distinct CDR3 sequences, under 20% found once; its top ten account for about a tenth. The sample was PBMCs from blood, taken 5 to 6 days after vaccination. These receptors all stem from a man in his forties or fifties who received an inactivated influenza vaccine.

This clonotype turned up a few times. The chain combines TRBV4-2 with TRBJ2-7, with 8 bases fitting TRBD1. In germline, CDR1 is LGHNA, CDR2 YNFKEQ. After removal of 5 bases from V and 4 bases from J, the junction contained 10 bases not matched to a gene. This CDR3 has 15 amino acids. In nucleotides, the CDR3 is TGTGCCAGCAGCTCCACGGACAGGGTCGAGTACGAGCAGTACTTC. This sequence encodes CASSSTDRVEYEQYF.

This chain links TRBV7-9 with TRBJ2-7; the D gene is possibly TRBD1 (5 bases). CDR3 length: 12 residues. Germline loops: CDR1 SEHNR, CDR2 FQNEAQ (reference sequence). Between the trimmed V and J ends, which lost 6 bases and 5 bases, there was a span of 11 bases. As DNA, the CDR3 is TGTGCCAGCAGATCTAGGGGTAACGAGCAGTACTTC. Translating gives CASRSRGNEQYF.

V gene TRBV15 combines with J gene TRBJ2-7; 10 bases agree with TRBD1. The V gene's germline CDR1 is LNHNV and CDR2 YYDKDF (reference sequence). The length of the CDR3 is 14 residues. J gave up 2 bases and V 7 bases, and 5 bases lay outside the gene matches. In DNA, the CDR3 is TGTGCCACCAACCGGGACAGGGGCCCCTACGAGCAGTACTTC. It yields the protein CATNRDRGPYEQYF.

In this sample, this clonotype turned up many times. The chain uses TRBV7-2 and TRBJ2-5; 12 nucleotides line up with TRBD2. The germline V gene encodes CDR1 SGHTA and CDR2 FQGNSA. This CDR3 has 16 residues. J gave up 2 bases and V 2 bases, and 3 bases lay outside the gene matches. The CDR3 DNA is TGTGCCAGCAGCTTAACTAGCGGGGGGACTCAAGAGACCCAGTACTTC. This codes for CASSLTSGGTQETQYF.

The genes are TRBV20-1 and TRBJ2-5; TRBD1 aligns across 9 bases. Germline-derived CDR1 and CDR2 are DFQATT and SNEGSKA (reference sequence). Trimming cost V 5 bases and J 3 bases; bases outside gene matches: 4. The CDR3 spans 13 residues. CDR3 DNA sequence: TGCAGTGCTGGGACAGGGTGGGAAGAGACCCAGTACTTC. Translating it yields CSAGTGWEETQYF.

The V and J genes are TRBV5-1 and TRBJ2-5, with TRBD2 identical over 9 bases. This CDR3 is 14 amino acids long. V shed 4 bases and J 5 bases; nucleotides not matched to a gene: 6. Germline V lookup: CDR1 SGHRS, CDR2 YFSETQ. CDR3 protein: CASSEPSGVETQYF. Here the CDR3 DNA reads TGCGCCAGCAGCGAGCCTAGCGGGGTCGAGACCCAGTACTTC.

In this sample, this clonotype turned up a few times. V and J are TRBV7-8 and TRBJ1-5, with a possible D match to TRBD1 (6 bases). Trimming removed 3 bases from V and 3 bases from J, with 9 bases in between. The CDR3 consists of 14 residues. Germline CDR1 reads SGHVS; CDR2 reads FQNEAQ. CDR3 DNA: TGTGCCAGCAGCTTCCGGGACACCAATCAGCCCCAGCATTTT. Translated: CASSFRDTNQPQHF.

This clonotype was picked up one time. At one end, the junction sequence differs from germline, possibly due to a read error. V and J are TRBV11-1 and TRBJ2-1, with D possibly TRBD1 on 6 matching bases. CDR3 length: 19 amino acids. The germline CDR1 and CDR2 sequences are SGHAT and FQDESV (reference sequence). The CDR3 sequence is CASSSSILRWDTPRNEQLF. The CDR3 nucleotides read TGTGCCAGCAGCTCATCCATTCTGCGTTGGGACACCCCTAGAAATGAGCAGCTCTTC.

This clonotype was picked up a small number of times. The chain links TRBV20-1 to TRBJ1-3; 9 bases fit TRBD1. Trimming cost V 2 bases and J 0 bases; bases outside gene matches: 5. Germline-derived CDR1 and CDR2 are DFQATT and SNEGSKA (reference sequence). The CDR3 runs to 16 residues. CDR3: CSARRTGANSGNTIYF. DNA of the CDR3: TGCAGTGCTAGAAGGACAGGGGCGAACTCTGGAAACACCATATATTTT.

For the CDR3, the DNA is TGTGCCAGCAGTTACTTCCCTCCTCAGGGGAATAATTCACCCCTCCACTTT. Translated, it gives CASSYFPPQGNNSPLHF. The V call is TRBV6-5, the J call TRBJ1-6, with TRBD1 as a possible D gene (6 bases). This CDR3 contains 17 residues. CDR1 is MNHEY, CDR2 SVGAGI, per germline. The germline V and J ends were trimmed by 1 base and 5 bases, with 15 bases remaining between them.

This clonotype showed up just a few times. The chain is built from TRBV15 and TRBJ2-3; D unclear. The CDR3 sequence is 15 residues long. V lost 5 bases, J lost 4 bases, and 16 bases lay in between. CDR1 and CDR2 (germline): LNHNV, YYDKDF (reference sequence). The CDR3 sequence: CATSPTVRVADTQYF. The CDR3 DNA sequence: TGTGCCACCAGCCCCACCGTTAGGGTTGCAGATACGCAGTATTTT. The variable domain in full, with the rest retrieved from reference TRBV15 and TRBJ2-3, is DAMVIQNPRYQVTQFGKPVTLSCSQTLNHNVMYWYQQKSSQAPKLLFHYYDKDFNNEADTPDNFQSRRPNTSFCFLDIRSPGLGDTAMYLCATSPTVRVADTQYFGPGTRLTVL.

J is TRBJ2-2 and V is TRBV28; 7 bases line up with TRBD1. The CDR3 consists of 16 residues. The J segment lost 1 base and the V segment lost 7 bases, leaving 9 bases of the junction unmatched. Germline V gene sequence: CDR1 MDHEN, CDR2 SYDVKM. CDR3 loop: CASTGQAPLNTGELFF. CDR3 DNA: TGTGCCAGCACCGGACAGGCTCCCTTGAACACCGGGGAGCTGTTTTTT.

The V gene is TRBV12-5, the J gene TRBJ2-3, with D uncertain. The germline V gene has CDR1 LGHNT and CDR2 FRNRAP. The CDR3 consists of 13 residues. V shed 3 bases and J shed 2 bases, with 6 bases lying between them. CDR3 residues: CASGLDLTDTQYF. The CDR3 coding sequence is TGTGCTAGTGGTTTAGACCTCACAGATACGCAGTATTTT.

The J gene is TRBJ2-1, the V gene TRBV28; a possible D gene is TRBD2 (6 bases). The germline CDR1 and CDR2 sequences are MDHEN and SYDVKM. Between the trimmed V and J ends, which lost 3 bases and 5 bases, there was a span of 14 bases. The CDR3 runs 15 residues. The CDR3 sequence: CASSLGGAHHNEQFF. The CDR3 DNA sequence: TGTGCCAGCAGTTTGGGAGGAGCTCACCACAATGAGCAGTTCTTC. Full variable domain (outside the CDR3, taken from reference TRBV28 and TRBJ2-1): DVKVTQSSRYLVKRTGEKVFLECVQDMDHENMFWYRQDPGLGLRLIYFSYDVKMKEKGDIPEGYSVSREKKERFSLILESASTNQTSMYLCASSLGGAHHNEQFFGPGTRLTVL.

This chain uses TRBV6-2 or TRBV6-3 with TRBJ2-2; 11 bases are shared with TRBD2. With 7 bases clipped from V and 4 bases from J, the junction kept 11 bases outside the gene matches. The CDR3 runs 17 residues. Per the germline V gene, CDR1 is MNHEY and CDR2 is SVGEGT. The CDR3 nucleotides are TGTGCCAGCAAGAAGCAGCTAGCGGGAGGTAGCACCGGGGAGCTGTTTTTT. Translating gives CASKKQLAGGSTGELFF.

This clonotype was counted a few times. The chain joins TRBV27 to TRBJ2-2, with 7 bases that match TRBD1. V gave up 5 bases and J gave up 8 bases; unmatched junction bases: 11. Germline CDR1 and CDR2: MNHEY and SMNVEV (reference sequence). The CDR3 is 15 residues long. The CDR3 DNA reads as TGTGCCAGCAGTCACAACCGGGACAGCAAAGGGGAGCTGTTTTTT. Translated: CASSHNRDSKGELFF.

This clonotype was recorded a few times. As DNA, the CDR3 is TGTGCCAGCAGTTACCGGAATCCGGGGGCCTCCTACAATGAGCAGTTCTTC. Encoded protein: CASSYRNPGASYNEQFF. The chain is built from TRBV6-5 and TRBJ2-1, with D tentatively TRBD1 or TRBD2 (6 bases each). The germline CDR1 and CDR2 sequences are MNHEY and SVGAGI. Trimming pared 2 bases from V and 0 bases from J, leaving 14 bases between. This CDR3 region has 17 residues.

This sequence joins TRBV10-3 and TRBJ1-5; no firm D call. This CDR3 comprises 14 residues. CDR1 and CDR2 from the germline V gene are ENHRY and SYGVKD. Trimming took off 8 bases at V and 3 bases at J, with 14 bases between the two ends. The CDR3 protein is CAICQAGNNQPQHF. The CDR3 DNA reads TGTGCCATCTGTCAGGCGGGTAACAATCAGCCCCAGCATTTT.

On this clonotype: This may stem from a read error, because a much larger clone lies one nucleotide away. This chain uses TRBV29-1 with TRBJ2-1; D gene uncertain. This CDR3 spans 14 amino acids. From germline, CDR1 is SQVTM and CDR2 ANQGSEA. The V end lost 5 bases, the J end lost 2 bases, and 13 bases lay between the germline ends. The CDR3 protein is CSVSYRSPYNEQFF. For the CDR3, the DNA is TGCAGCGTTTCGTACAGATCCCCCTACAATGAGCAGTTCTTC.

This clonotype was recorded at least ten times. The rearrangement links TRBV12-3 or TRBV12-4 to TRBJ2-1, with 7 bases matching TRBD2. Trimming cost V 3 bases and J 6 bases; bases outside gene matches: 2. The CDR3 spans 13 residues. The CDR3 sequence is CASSFAGVNEQFF. Written as DNA, the CDR3 is TGTGCCAGCAGTTTTGCGGGAGTCAATGAGCAGTTCTTC.

The rearrangement joins TRBV6-5 to TRBJ2-7; 10 positions agree with TRBD2. Trimming at V came to 0 bases and at J to 2 bases, leaving 4 bases not matched to a gene. The germline CDR1 and CDR2 sequences are MNHEY and SVGAGI. This CDR3 comprises 16 residues. This CDR3 is CASSYSRLAGAYEQYF. DNA for the CDR3: TGTGCCAGCAGTTACTCTAGGCTAGCGGGGGCCTACGAGCAGTACTTC.

At least ten counts were recorded for this clonotype. The chain links TRBV20-1 to TRBJ2-1; 9 bases match TRBD2. Losses at the gene ends were 3 bases for V and 9 bases for J; bases not matched to a gene: 6. Germline V gives CDR1 DFQATT, CDR2 SNEGSKA (reference sequence). This CDR3 region has 13 residues. The CDR3 nucleotides are TGCAGTGCTAGGCGGGGGGGGCGGAGTGAGCAGTTCTTC. Encoded protein: CSARRGGRSEQFF.

The gene calls are TRBV20-1 and TRBJ2-1, with TRBD2 matching over 9 bases. Germline V CDR1 and CDR2: DFQATT, SNEGSKA (reference sequence). This CDR3 is built from 15 residues. J gave up 7 bases and V 3 bases, and 10 bases lay outside the gene matches. In DNA form, the CDR3 reads TGCAGTGCTAGCCGGGCTAGCGGGAACCCGAATGAGCAGTTCTTC. Translating it yields CSASRASGNPNEQFF.

The J gene is TRBJ1-2, the V gene TRBV28; TRBD1 is a possible D gene (5 bases). In germline, CDR1 is MDHEN, CDR2 SYDVKM. CDR3 length: 14 residues. V was trimmed by 7 bases and J by 6 bases, leaving 18 bases between them. The CDR3 protein is CASTHSWQGHGYTF. Written as DNA, the CDR3 is TGTGCCAGCACCCATAGCTGGCAGGGCCATGGCTACACCTTC.